This entry describes one T cell receptor (beta chain). Its target antigen remains unknown. With a much larger clone just one base away, this may be a read error. The data stem from a study of molecular identifiers for immune sequencing clone quantification (dated by TCRdb to the late 2010s). General notes on the study: For a replicate experiment, RNA from roughly 20,000 or 100,000 naive CD8 T cells was divided into five aliquots, and four of the five aliquots were sequenced. CD8 T cells were used in a methods study to benchmark molecular-identifier clustering-based TCR repertoire sequencing (MIDCIRS) and TCR RNA copy counting.

Overall study results and their limits: Modeling indicated about 3 TCR RNA copies recovered per cell, compared with 7.5 to 10 by digital PCR, which implies a capture efficiency of around 29%. When barcode sub-clustering was left out, chimeric consensus sequences inflated TCR diversity, with chimeras reaching as high as 47%. Clones above 20 RNA copies held over 99% of molecules in CMV-specific effector cells but under 1% in naive cells. Spiked-in Jurkat TCR RNA equivalent to a single cell was reported to be detectable even among fewer than 1.2 million naive CD8 T cells. The naive libraries included spiked-in Jurkat TCR RNA (about 9 copies' worth), and this Jurkat TCR RNA is not part of the donor repertoire. The sizes of highly expanded clones could end up underestimated when identical TCR molecules share a barcode.

Libraries of naive CD8 T cells were generated from about 20,000 to 1,000,000 sorted cells, with 10%, 30% or 50% of the purified RNA used. Naive CD8 T cells were FACS-sorted as CD8+CD4-CCR7+CD45RA+ on a BD FACSAria II into RLT Plus buffer. To test detection sensitivity, Jurkat RNA equivalent to more than 9 TCR copies was spiked into samples of roughly 20,000-1,000,000 naive CD8 T cells. Enrichment of CD8 T cells was done with RosetteSep CD8+ T Cell Enrichment Cocktail plus Ficoll-Paque, and ACK red cell lysis came afterward. The library was obtained by PCR. Sequencing relied on a NextSeq 500. Bulk TCR libraries were made following a previously described method, with the TCR primers given in Table S5. The Qiagen AllPrep DNA/RNA kit was used to purify total RNA. Reads from multiple sequencing runs of the same library were pooled before analysis. The source study handled its data this way. Reads were retained only if their TCR constant sequence matched exactly, and those retained reads were trimmed to 150 nt and grouped according to their 12-nt molecular barcodes. Within each barcode group, reads were sub-clustered at a 15% Levenshtein threshold, and quality-weighted consensus sequences were built per RNA molecule. Non-functional sequences were filtered out, along with any lower-count sequence sitting one edit away from another sequence. Barcode sub-clusters with fewer than 20% of the maximum read count were removed, based on fitting two negative binomial distributions. The public reads were reprocessed in TCRdb via fastp at Q25 and MiXCR, keeping in-frame beta chains. Entries are consolidated by CDR3 protein sequence, retaining the most common genes and DNA. The V and J calls and clone size come from TCRdb's table, not from the authors' own analysis. The sample records 40,000 to 45,000 distinct CDR3 sequences, roughly 22% of which are singletons. The top ten constitute around 0.96% of the sample.

This TCR was sampled from a human donor in good health. Some libraries in this study had Jurkat cell RNA spiked in. What was sequenced was naive CD8+ T cells from blood, with Jurkat cell RNA spiked in. Taken with the paper, the label for cell subset or site translates to: FACS-sorted CD8+CD4-CCR7+CD45RA+ naive T cells.

Here the CDR3 is given as CASSQDSVPSYDEQFF. The DNA sequence follows: TGCGCCAGCAGCCAAGATTCGGTCCCATCCTACGATGAGCAGTTCTTC. The sequence is built from TRBV4-3 and TRBJ2-1; the D gene is not confidently resolved. CDR1 and CDR2 are drawn from the germline V gene: LGHNA, YSLEER. The CDR3 covers 16 residues, taking in both the cysteine and the phenylalanine. Only the CDR3 region is kept as DNA, spanning 48 bases read in frame from base 1.